The clone carrying this T cell receptor beta chain was detected ten times or more. The time point here: longitudinal time-point 1 (baseline). These data originate in a study of neurological immune-mediated disorders. Per sequencing run, 15-18 subjects together gave over 170 million TCR-beta sequences. TCRdb analysed the 5' RACE reads with MiXCR anew, one entry per CDR3 protein. The sample consists of around 60,000 distinct CDR3 sequences, about 10% of them appearing once. The V and J ends lost 3 bases and 4 bases, in that order; junction bases with no gene match: 12. CDR1 and CDR2 from the germline V gene are SGHRS and YFSETQ. The CDR3 loop spans 17 amino acids.

This TCR derives from a male donor with HTLV-1-associated myelopathy (HAM/TSP). The J gene is TRBJ2-2, the V gene TRBV5-1; 7 bases fit TRBD2. The sample was PBMCs. CDR3 region: CASSSQTGLFATGELFF. CDR3 DNA: TGCGCCAGCAGCTCCCAGACGGGACTATTTGCCACCGGGGAGCTGTTTTTT.